The 25 T cell receptor beta chains in this list originate from one sample, sequenced in a study of blood T cell repertoires in COVID-19. TCRdb's copy holds only in-frame clones and misses some; the assay was immunoSEQ multiplex PCR. The data show 120,000 to 150,000 clones, 85% to 90% seen once. Specimen: peripheral blood. Receptor source: a man aged 18 to 30 with COVID-19, enrolled during active disease.

The rearrangement links TRBV5-6 to TRBJ2-2; 10 bases fit TRBD2. Germline CDR1 is SGHDT and CDR2 is YYEEEE. The V segment lost 5 bases and the J segment 4 bases; nucleotides outside the gene matches: 11. The CDR3 is 17 amino acids. The CDR3 region is CASRGGSSGRFTGELFF. The DNA of the CDR3 is TGTGCCAGCAGGGGAGGGTCTAGCGGGAGATTCACCGGGGAGCTGTTTTTT.

This clone has only a few counts. The chain employs TRBV6-6 and TRBJ2-1; TRBD2 aligns across 7 bases. The CDR3 covers 13 residues. V lost 2 bases, J lost 10 bases, and 5 bases stayed unmatched. The germline CDR1 and CDR2 sequences are MNHNY and SVGAGI (reference sequence). CDR3 residues: CASSYPAGDEQFF. DNA of the CDR3: TGTGCCAGCAGTTACCCCGCGGGGGACGAGCAGTTCTTC.

The chain combines TRBV6-5 with TRBJ1-4; D call uncertain. Germline V lookup: CDR1 MNHEY, CDR2 SVGAGI. Between the trimmed V and J ends, which lost 9 bases and 10 bases, there was a span of 24 bases. This CDR3 has 15 amino acids. The DNA of the CDR3 is TGTGCCAGTTCTCCCCTCTCTAGTAGTAAAGGAAAACTGTTTTTT. It codes for CASSPLSSSKGKLFF.

The V gene is TRBV28, the J gene TRBJ2-2, with unresolved D. V was shortened by 3 bases and J by 2 bases, with 7 bases between the two germline ends. From germline, CDR1 is MDHEN and CDR2 SYDVKM. The CDR3 covers 14 residues. The chain's CDR3 is CASSFIQNTGELFF. In nucleotides, the CDR3 is TGTGCCAGCAGTTTCATACAAAACACCGGGGAGCTGTTTTTT.

This clone showed up just once. V is TRBV9 and J is TRBJ2-5; tentative D call: TRBD2 (6 bases). CDR3 length: 13 amino acids. Trimming shortened V by 0 bases and J by 5 bases, and 8 bases separated the two germline ends. Per the germline V gene, CDR1 is SGDLS and CDR2 is YYNGEE. The CDR3 region has the DNA TGTGCCAGCAGCGTAGCAGGAGGGGAGACCCAGTACTTC. It yields the protein CASSVAGGETQYF. Supplemented by reference TRBV9 and TRBJ2-5, the full variable domain reads DSGVTQTPKHLITATGQRVTLRCSPRSGDLSVYWYQQSLDQGLQFLIQYYNGEERAKGNILERFSAQQFPDLHSELNLSSLELGDSALYFCASSVAGGETQYFGPGTRLLVL.

The chain recombines TRBV28 with TRBJ2-1; 9 bases agree with TRBD1. In germline, CDR1 is MDHEN, CDR2 SYDVKM. Trimming at V came to 6 bases and at J to 5 bases, leaving 8 bases not matched to a gene. There are 15 residues in the CDR3. CDR3 sequence reads: CASSLTGGNHNEQFF. The CDR3 nucleotides are TGTGCCAGCAGCCTGACAGGGGGGAATCACAATGAGCAGTTCTTC.

The genes are TRBV30 and TRBJ1-6; no clear D gene. CDR3 length: 12 amino acids. Germline loops: CDR1 GTSNPN, CDR2 SVGIG (reference sequence). V was shortened by 2 bases and J by 6 bases, with 5 bases between the two germline ends. The CDR3 DNA sequence: TGTGCCTGGAGTCCGGGTAATTCACCCCTCCACTTT. This codes for CAWSPGNSPLHF.

The CDR3 loop reads CASTSGTGDYNEQFF. CDR3 bases: TGTGCCAGCACCTCCGGGACAGGGGACTACAATGAGCAGTTCTTC. This rearrangement joins TRBV27 to TRBJ2-1; 10 bases fit TRBD1. The length of the CDR3 is 15 residues. With V trimmed by 7 bases and J by 3 bases, 6 bases remained unmatched. The germline CDR1 and CDR2 sequences are MNHEY and SMNVEV (reference sequence).

In the case of this clone: The junction shows a germline mismatch at one end, possibly a read error. V is TRBV13 and J is TRBJ2-7; TRBD1 agrees at 8 bases. Germline values: CDR1 PRHDT, CDR2 FYEKMQ (reference sequence). CDR3 length equals 15 residues. CDR3 amino acids: CASSIGTGSSYEQYF. The CDR3 nucleotides read TGTGCCAGCAGCATAGGGACAGGTAGCTCCTACGAGCAGTACTTC.

This chain links TRBV18 with TRBJ1-3; unclear D gene. This CDR3 region has 18 residues. Germline assignment: CDR1 KGHSH and CDR2 LQKENI. The ends were cut back, 3 bases at V and 3 bases at J, with 21 bases in the middle. The CDR3 DNA reads as TGTGCCAGCTCACCCTCAGTTGCCCCGGGTCTCCTTGGAAACACCATATATTTT. Residues: CASSPSVAPGLLGNTIYF.

The chain employs TRBV6-2 or TRBV6-3 and TRBJ2-1, with 7 positions matching TRBD2. In germline, CDR1 is MNHEY, CDR2 SVGEGT. Losses at the gene ends were 4 bases for V and 7 bases for J; bases not matched to a gene: 7. The CDR3 runs to 14 residues. DNA of the CDR3: TGTGCCAGCAGTTGGGCGGGAGTCAGGAATGAGCAGTTCTTC. Its protein is CASSWAGVRNEQFF.

The chain's CDR3 is CASSLSPGDNQPQHF. The CDR3 region has the DNA TGTGCCAGCAGCTTATCTCCCGGGGACAATCAGCCCCAGCATTTT. The J gene is TRBJ1-5, the V gene TRBV7-2, with D hard to call. Trimming removed 2 bases from V and 3 bases from J, with 11 bases in between. The V gene's germline CDR1 is SGHTA and CDR2 FQGNSA. The CDR3 consists of 15 residues. Full variable domain (rest looked up from reference TRBV7-2 and TRBJ1-5): GAGVSQSPSNKVTEKGKDVELRCDPISGHTALYWYRQSLGQGLEFLIYFQGNSAPDKSGLPSDRFSAERTGGSVSTLTIQRTQQEDSAVYLCASSLSPGDNQPQHFGDGTRLSIL.

The DNA for the CDR3 is TGTGCCAGCAGCCCCACAGGGCCCTACGAGCAGTACTTC. Its protein is CASSPTGPYEQYF. The chain links TRBV7-9 to TRBJ2-7, with D possibly TRBD1 on 6 matching bases. V lost 5 bases, J lost 2 bases, and 10 bases lay in between. This CDR3 has 13 amino acids. Germline values: CDR1 SEHNR, CDR2 FQNEAQ (reference sequence).

The CDR3 DNA is TGCGCCAGCAGCATCGGACAGGGAAGTAATCAGCCCCAGCATTTT. Its translation is CASSIGQGSNQPQHF. The V and J genes are TRBV5-1 and TRBJ1-5; 8 bases line up with TRBD1. From germline, CDR1 is SGHRS and CDR2 YFSETQ. J was trimmed by 4 bases and V by 4 bases; bases with no gene match: 7. This CDR3 is built from 15 residues.

This chain joins TRBV12-3 or TRBV12-4 and TRBJ1-2, with D possibly matching TRBD1 (5 bases). The CDR3 spans 12 residues. Trimming left V 3 bases short and J 8 bases short, with 10 bases between. Written as DNA, the CDR3 is TGTGCCAGCAGTTTGGGGACTTGGGGCTACACCTTC. Translation: CASSLGTWGYTF.

V and J are TRBV7-3 and TRBJ2-1, with 11 positions matching TRBD2. CDR1 is SGHTA and CDR2 is FQGTGA in the germline V gene. Trimming removed 5 bases from V and 5 bases from J; junction bases left unmatched: 5. The CDR3 is 15 amino acids. CDR3 residues: CASSPRLAGHNEQFF. CDR3 sequence (DNA): TGTGCCAGCAGCCCCAGACTAGCGGGACACAATGAGCAGTTCTTC.

J is TRBJ2-6 and V is TRBV18, with D possibly matching TRBD1 (5 bases). Germline CDR1 is KGHSH and CDR2 is LQKENI. The CDR3 totals 17 residues. V lost 1 base, J lost 2 bases, and 12 bases lay in between. CDR3 DNA sequence: TGTGCCAGCTCACCACAAGTTAGGGGCGCTGGGGCCAACGTCCTGACTTTC. Translation gives CASSPQVRGAGANVLTF.

This sequence joins TRBV6-2 or TRBV6-3 and TRBJ2-1; D might be TRBD2 (5 bases). Germline CDR1 is MNHEY and CDR2 is SVGEGT. This CDR3 has 14 residues. V was cut by 6 bases and J by 3 bases, with 12 bases left in between. The CDR3 bases are TGTGCCAGCAGCCAGCGGAAAAACTACAATGAGCAGTTCTTC. It is translated as CASSQRKNYNEQFF.

This chain links TRBV4-1 with TRBJ2-7; tentative D call: TRBD1 (7 bases). This CDR3 has 17 amino acids. V was clipped by 1 base and J by 5 bases, with 21 bases between them. From germline, CDR1 is MGHRA and CDR2 YSYEKL. The CDR3 nucleotides are TGCGCCAGCAGCCAAGTCTCGGGGGACGTGGGACAGCACGAGCAGTACTTC. Its translation: CASSQVSGDVGQHEQYF.

This chain's CDR3 is CASSLQTGGHQPQHF. The DNA of the CDR3 is TGTGCCAGCAGCTTACAGACGGGGGGCCATCAGCCCCAGCATTTT. This rearrangement joins TRBV5-8 to TRBJ1-5; TRBD1 is a possible D gene (6 bases). V lost 2 bases and J lost 5, with 14 bases in between. The V gene's germline CDR1 is SGHTS and CDR2 YDEGEE. This CDR3 spans 15 amino acids.

This rearrangement joins TRBV10-3 to TRBJ2-7; maybe TRBD1 (6 bases). Germline CDR1 ENHRY, CDR2 SYGVKD. CDR3 length equals 14 residues. Trimming took 10 bases from V and 3 from J, leaving 19 bases between them. DNA for the CDR3: TGTGCCAGCCGGGCGACAGGTCAAATCTACGAGCAGTACTTC. This encodes CASRATGQIYEQYF.

The rearrangement links TRBV6-5 to TRBJ2-7, with 10 bases that match TRBD2. Per the germline V gene, CDR1 is MNHEY and CDR2 is SVGAGI. V was pared by 8 bases and J by 4 bases, with 8 bases of the junction left unmatched. The CDR3 contains 14 residues. The CDR3 is CASRPPSGGYEQYF. The CDR3, as DNA: TGTGCCAGCCGGCCCCCTAGCGGGGGATACGAGCAGTACTTC.

The rearrangement links TRBV19 to TRBJ1-4; D is perhaps TRBD1 (5 bases). Trimming pared 3 bases from V and 4 bases from J, leaving 9 bases between. The CDR3 length is 14 residues. CDR1 is LNHDA and CDR2 is SQIVND in the germline V gene (reference sequence). CDR3 in DNA: TGTGCCAGTAGTATGGGGCTAATTAATGAAAAACTGTTTTTT. Protein sequence: CASSMGLINEKLFF.

This chain links TRBV28 with TRBJ1-1; D not certain. The CDR3 runs 14 residues. V lost 3 bases and J 5 bases, leaving 13 bases between the germline ends. The germline V gene encodes CDR1 MDHEN and CDR2 SYDVKM. The CDR3 region has the DNA TGTGCCAGCAGTTTTGAGGTCCGCCGGACTGAAGCTTTCTTT. This sequence encodes CASSFEVRRTEAFF.

The rearrangement links TRBV29-1 to TRBJ2-5, with 12 bases that match TRBD2. The CDR3 length is 15 residues. Germline V gene sequence: CDR1 SQVTM, CDR2 ANQGSEA. V dropped 3 bases and J dropped 4; count of bases not matched to a gene: 6. The CDR3 sequence: CSVDLLAGGRETQYF. The CDR3 DNA is TGCAGCGTTGATCTCCTAGCGGGAGGGCGAGAGACCCAGTACTTC.